The clone carrying this TCR beta chain was counted a few times. What it binds is unknown. This record comes from a study of blood T cells in healthy people across ages. Broader study findings: Both naive CD4+ cell counts and diversity were greater in long-lived donors than in aged donors. Estimated diversity across one million T cells was deemed an underestimate.

Through a sample-barcoded 5' primer and a J-beta primer mix, a second PCR was run for about 6 to 11 cycles. Every sample gave at least 2.5 million paired-end reads containing CDR3. TCRdb fed the 5' RACE reads into MiXCR, producing one record per CDR3 protein. This sample has around 520,000 distinct CDR3 sequences; roughly a quarter occur once, and the top ten carry 3% to 4%. In addition, the sample was reused for a study of T cells of mothers and their children.

Sequenced: blood. This sequence was found in a boy between 2 and 10 years old in good health.

CDR3 sequence: CSASGTGGWAANEQFF. The CDR3, as DNA: TGCAGTGCTAGCGGGACAGGGGGCTGGGCCGCCAATGAGCAGTTCTTC. V and J are TRBV20-1 and TRBJ2-5, with 12 bases that match TRBD1. The J call may be in error: the DNA end matches TRBJ2-1 better. This CDR3 region has 16 residues. CDR1 is DFQATT and CDR2 is SNEGSKA in the germline V gene (reference sequence).